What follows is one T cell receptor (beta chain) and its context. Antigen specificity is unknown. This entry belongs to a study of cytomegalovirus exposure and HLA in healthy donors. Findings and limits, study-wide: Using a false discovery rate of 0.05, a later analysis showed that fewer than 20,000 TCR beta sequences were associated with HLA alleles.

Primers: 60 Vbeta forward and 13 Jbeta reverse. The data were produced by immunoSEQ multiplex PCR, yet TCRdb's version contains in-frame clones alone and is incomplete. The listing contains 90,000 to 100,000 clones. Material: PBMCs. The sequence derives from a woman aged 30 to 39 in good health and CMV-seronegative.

Here the CDR3 DNA reads TGCAGCGTTGTAACTCGTAGCAATCAGCCCCAGCATTTT. As protein: CSVVTRSNQPQHF. V usage is TRBV29-1 and J usage is TRBJ1-5, with unresolved D. With 4 bases removed from V and 0 bases from J, the gap between germline ends came to 7 bases. This CDR3 spans 13 amino acids. Germline-derived CDR1 and CDR2 are SQVTM and ANQGSEA.